This T cell receptor beta chain originates from a study of blood T cells in healthy people across ages. Study-level findings and limits: With naive T cell percentage, TCR beta diversity showed a strong correlation. Considered underestimates were the diversity estimates obtained from one million T cells. Significant beta diversity loss was already apparent by age approximately 40, declining roughly linearly.

This clonotype was seen a handful of times. Antigen unknown. The CDR3 length is 14 residues. V lost 3 bases to trimming and J lost 4 bases, with 9 bases between them. Combining a sample-barcoded 5' primer with a J-beta primer mix, a second PCR ran for about 7 to 11 cycles. Each CDR3 protein gets one entry after TCRdb re-called the 5' RACE reads with MiXCR. The table shows fewer than 900,000 distinct CDR3 sequences, with 45% to 50% occurring only once. The rearrangement joins TRBV12-3 or TRBV12-4 to TRBJ1-4; no clear D gene. The clonotype was recovered from a woman in her sixties or seventies in good health. Input material: blood. The CDR3 nucleotides are TGTGCCAGCAGTTTTGGTGGGAGTAATGAAAAACTGTTTTTT. Protein sequence: CASSFGGSNEKLFF.